This entry lists 19 T cell receptor beta chains sequenced from one sample in a study of T cells in Graves' hyperthyroidism and ophthalmopathy. RNA transcripts gave rise to amplified TCR beta CDR3 regions. HTBI primers were the set used in a first-round RT-PCR of the TCR CDR3. MiXCR, run by TCRdb on the multiplex PCR reads, gives a single entry per CDR3 protein. The table records a few hundred thousand distinct CDR3 sequences, about 13% of them present only once. The material sequenced was blood. These TCRs come from a man under 40 with Graves' hyperthyroidism that later progressed to Graves' ophthalmopathy.

In this sample, this clonotype turned up many times. This sequence joins TRBV30 and TRBJ1-5; 7 nucleotides agree with TRBD1. CDR1 GTSNPN and CDR2 SVGIG come from the germline V gene (reference sequence). Trimming took 2 bases from V and 3 from J; bases not matched to a gene: 4. The CDR3 covers 14 residues. The CDR3: CAWSRGQPNQPQHF. The CDR3 nucleotides are TGTGCCTGGAGTCGGGGACAGCCCAATCAGCCCCAGCATTTT.

V usage is TRBV4-1 and J usage is TRBJ1-1; 8 bases match TRBD1. The CDR3 totals 15 residues. Losses at the gene ends were 1 base for V and 3 bases for J; bases not matched to a gene: 4. CDR1 is MGHRA, CDR2 YSYEKL, per germline. Here the CDR3 reads CASSQAGGADTEAFF. The CDR3 nucleotides are TGCGCCAGCAGCCAAGCAGGGGGCGCGGACACTGAAGCTTTCTTT.

Worth noting for this clonotype: A much larger clone sits a single nucleotide away, making a read error possible. This rearrangement joins TRBV20-1 to TRBJ1-1, with 7 nucleotides matching TRBD1. Trimming at V came to 6 bases and at J to 4 bases, leaving 17 bases not matched to a gene. CDR1 and CDR2 (germline): DFQATT, SNEGSKA (reference sequence). The CDR3 runs to 16 residues. The CDR3: CSALQGPFLMSTEAFF. The CDR3 nucleotides are TGCAGTGCGCTACAGGGGCCGTTTTTAATGAGCACTGAAGCTTTCTTT.

This clonotype showed up many times. V is TRBV7-6 and J is TRBJ1-2; D possibly corresponds to TRBD1 (5 bases). Looked up from germline, CDR1 is SGHVS and CDR2 is FNYEAQ. The CDR3 sequence is 14 residues long. Trimming pared 4 bases from V and 5 bases from J, leaving 14 bases between. The CDR3, as DNA: TGTGCCAGCAGCTCCGGGGTTGGGGGATATGGCTACACCTTC. Translating gives CASSSGVGGYGYTF.

A word on this clonotype: A read error may explain this, as a much larger clone is one base away. This sequence joins TRBV7-6 and TRBJ1-5; weak D call: TRBD1 (5 bases). CDR3 length equals 15 residues. Looked up from germline, CDR1 is SGHVS and CDR2 is FNYEAQ. The CDR3 DNA sequence: TGTGCCAGCAGCTTAGCGTCAGGGTTTAATCAGCCCCGGCATTTT. Its translation is CASSLASGFNQPRHF.

The chain recombines TRBV7-9 with TRBJ2-7; the D is unclear. The CDR3 totals 13 residues. Trimming left V 3 bases short and J 3 bases short, with 9 bases between. The germline gives CDR1 SEHNR, CDR2 FQNEAQ (reference sequence). The CDR3 loop is CASSFGTYYEQYF. For the CDR3, the DNA is TGTGCCAGCAGCTTCGGTACCTACTACGAGCAGTACTTC.

This clonotype was counted many times. The chain couples TRBV12-3 or TRBV12-4 to TRBJ2-3, with D possibly matching TRBD1 (6 bases). The V end lost 5 bases, the J end lost 0 bases, and 18 bases lay between the germline ends. The CDR3 consists of 17 residues. Here the CDR3 reads CASSRPLDSSSTDTQYF. The CDR3, as DNA: TGTGCCAGCAGTAGGCCCCTGGACAGCTCGAGCACAGATACGCAGTATTTT.

In its sample, this clonotype was seen many times. This rearrangement joins TRBV24-1 to TRBJ2-7; D might be TRBD1 (6 bases). The V gene lost 2 bases and the J gene lost 1 base, with 11 bases spanning the gap. This CDR3 contains 15 residues. CDR1 is KGHDR and CDR2 is SFDVKD in the germline V gene. The CDR3 nucleotides are TGTGCCACCAGTGATTGGGGACACGGATCCTACGAGCAGTACTTC. Its translation is CATSDWGHGSYEQYF.

This rearrangement joins TRBV6-6 to TRBJ1-2; D may be TRBD1 (5 bases). This CDR3 has 14 amino acids. Germline values: CDR1 MNHNY, CDR2 SVGAGI (reference sequence). V was clipped by 2 bases and J by 0 bases, with 7 bases between them. The CDR3 reads CASSYDRTNYGYTF. The CDR3 region has the DNA TGTGCCAGCAGTTACGACAGAACTAACTATGGCTACACCTTC.

This clonotype was counted at least ten times. One end of the junction fails to match germline, which may point to a read error. The rearrangement links TRBV2 to TRBJ1-1; a possible D gene is TRBD1 (6 bases). Germline V gives CDR1 SNHLY, CDR2 FYNNEI. The CDR3 loop spans 11 amino acids. CDR3 DNA sequence: TGTGCCAGCAGAGAAGGGACAGAAGCTTTCTTT. Protein: CASREGTEAFF. The full variable domain, completed using reference TRBV2 and TRBJ1-1, is EPEVTQTPSHQVTQMGQEVILRCVPISNHLYFYWYRQILGQKVEFLVSFYNNEISEKSEIFDDQFSVERPDGSNFTLKIRSTKLEDSAMYFCASREGTEAFFGQGTRLTVV.

This clonotype showed up many times. V and J are TRBV20-1 and TRBJ1-4, with 10 bases that match TRBD1. The ends lost 0 bases at V and 7 bases at J; junction bases unmatched: 5. This CDR3 has 15 amino acids. CDR1 is DFQATT, CDR2 SNEGSKA, per germline (reference sequence). The CDR3 coding sequence is TGCAGTGCTAGAGACCGACAGGGGGCGAGTGAAAAACTGTTTTTT. Protein sequence: CSARDRQGASEKLFF.

This clonotype has ten or more counts. The chain recombines TRBV6-1 with TRBJ2-2; 7 bases are shared with TRBD1. Trimming at V came to 6 bases and at J to 4 bases, leaving 8 bases not matched to a gene. Germline V gene lookup returns CDR1 MNHNS and CDR2 SASEGT. There are 15 residues in the CDR3. The CDR3 reads CASRSEGGGTGELFF. CDR3 nucleotide sequence: TGTGCCAGCAGGAGTGAAGGGGGCGGCACCGGGGAGCTGTTTTTT.

The J gene is TRBJ1-2, the V gene TRBV30; D may be TRBD1 (6 bases). CDR1 is GTSNPN, CDR2 SVGIG, per germline (reference sequence). V lost 2 bases and J lost 8, with 12 bases in between. This CDR3 comprises 12 residues. The chain's CDR3 is CAWSWGREGYTF. CDR3 nucleotides: TGTGCCTGGAGTTGGGGGCGCGAGGGCTACACCTTC.

This clonotype has ten or more counts. CDR3 sequence reads: CASSYLNTEAFF. CDR3 DNA sequence: TGTGCCAGCAGCTACCTGAACACTGAAGCTTTCTTT. V usage is TRBV7-9 and J usage is TRBJ1-1; D not certain. The ends were cut back, 4 bases at V and 0 bases at J, with 3 bases in the middle. CDR1 and CDR2 from the germline V gene are SEHNR and FQNEAQ (reference sequence). The CDR3 covers 12 residues.

This clonotype showed up many times. The chain is built from TRBV20-1 and TRBJ2-3; 7 bases match TRBD2. The germline gives CDR1 DFQATT, CDR2 SNEGSKA (reference sequence). The CDR3 runs to 15 residues. V was pared by 5 bases and J by 4 bases, with 12 bases of the junction left unmatched. CDR3 loop: CSAPASGAGADTQYF. The CDR3 bases are TGCAGTGCTCCAGCTAGCGGTGCCGGCGCAGATACGCAGTATTTT.

This clonotype showed up just a few times. The chain carries TRBV4-1 and TRBJ2-7, with 10 bases aligning to TRBD2. This CDR3 is 15 amino acids long. The V segment lost 4 bases and the J segment 3 bases; nucleotides outside the gene matches: 6. The germline V gene has CDR1 MGHRA and CDR2 YSYEKL. The CDR3 DNA reads TGCGCCAGCAGCCCTGGGACTAGCGAGTTCTACGAGCAGTACTTC. Its translation is CASSPGTSEFYEQYF.

This clonotype was observed a handful of times. The chain is built from TRBV24-1 and TRBJ1-2; 8 bases match TRBD1. The germline CDR1 and CDR2 sequences are KGHDR and SFDVKD. The CDR3 sequence is 16 residues long. Trimming cost V 4 bases and J 4 bases; bases outside gene matches: 10. The CDR3 bases are TGTGCCACCAGTGACTCAAGACAGGGGACCGCCTATGGCTACACCTTC. It codes for CATSDSRQGTAYGYTF.

In this sample, this clonotype turned up many times. V and J are TRBV11-1 and TRBJ2-3, with 7 bases lining up with TRBD2. This CDR3 contains 17 residues. Losses at the gene ends were 1 base for V and 2 bases for J; bases not matched to a gene: 9. CDR1 is SGHAT and CDR2 is FQDESV in the germline V gene (reference sequence). CDR3 sequence reads: CASSLGRTGGYTDTQYF. The DNA of the CDR3 is TGTGCCAGCAGCTTAGGTCGAACGGGAGGATACACAGATACGCAGTATTTT.

This clonotype was seen ten or more times. The V and J genes are TRBV19 and TRBJ1-1; D unclear. Germline V CDR1 and CDR2: LNHDA, SQIVND (reference sequence). The CDR3 totals 12 residues. V shed 5 bases and J shed 1 base, with 5 bases lying between them. The CDR3 here is CASSDSNTEAFF. CDR3 nucleotide sequence: TGTGCCAGTAGTGACTCGAACACTGAAGCTTTCTTT.